The subject of this entry is one TCR beta chain. The target antigen is unknown. Germline is not matched at one junction end, which may reflect a read error. The entry originates in a study of beta chain features in type 1 diabetes. Overall study results and limits: TCRB CDR3s from Type 1 diabetes patients were moderately but significantly shorter in all four CD4+ subsets.

The authors reverse transcribed all of the isolated RNA, so sequencing captured expressed TCRB transcripts. Sequencing used immunoSEQ multiplex PCR; TCRdb keeps in-frame clones, though not all of them. Among more than 250,000 clones, around 25% were seen once, and the ten largest hold over 0.01%. Germline V gene data show CDR1 as LNHNV and CDR2 as YYDKDF (reference sequence). CDR3 length: 12 residues. This receptor was taken from a woman in her thirties with type 1 diabetes. The rearrangement joins TRBV15 to TRBJ1-1; 10 bases map to TRBD1. Specimen: naive CD4+ T cells from blood. In DNA form, the CDR3 reads TGTGCCACCAGCAGAAAGACAGGGGGCATTCAATTT. It is translated as CATSRKTGGIQF.